This T cell receptor beta chain was sequenced during a study of T cell clonotyping in hematopoietic cell transplantation. As for the study in general: Recipient samples before transplant were obtained post-cytoreduction.

In its sample, this clone was seen once. Its target is unknown. Sequencing used immunoSEQ multiplex PCR; TCRdb keeps in-frame clones, though not all of them. The sample has around 7,400 clones, 85% to 90% seen once; the top ten hold roughly 6.8%. The study's findings and limits: Graft donor and pretransplant recipient Inverse Simpson Index values predicted broader posttransplant TCR diversity. Recipient TCR diversity dropped after transplant; expanded clonotypes rose from day 30 to 180.

Time point indicated: recipient sample about 28 days before transplant, after cytoreduction. Samples: about 28 days before transplant, then days 30, 100 and 180 after. The TCR sequence derives from a man in his sixties with acute myeloid leukemia. Some clones in this sample may be carry-over from other donors' samples. The sequenced sample was peripheral blood mononuclear cells, obtained before stem cell transplant.

The CDR3 bases are TGTGCCAGCAGCTTGGGGGGGATATATGCCGGCGGGCAGTACTTC. This sequence encodes CASSLGGIYAGGQYF. V and J are TRBV12-1 and TRBJ2-7; whether TRBD2, the table's D call, matches the DNA was not checked. TRBV12-1 is a listed pseudogene. The length of the CDR3 is 15 residues.